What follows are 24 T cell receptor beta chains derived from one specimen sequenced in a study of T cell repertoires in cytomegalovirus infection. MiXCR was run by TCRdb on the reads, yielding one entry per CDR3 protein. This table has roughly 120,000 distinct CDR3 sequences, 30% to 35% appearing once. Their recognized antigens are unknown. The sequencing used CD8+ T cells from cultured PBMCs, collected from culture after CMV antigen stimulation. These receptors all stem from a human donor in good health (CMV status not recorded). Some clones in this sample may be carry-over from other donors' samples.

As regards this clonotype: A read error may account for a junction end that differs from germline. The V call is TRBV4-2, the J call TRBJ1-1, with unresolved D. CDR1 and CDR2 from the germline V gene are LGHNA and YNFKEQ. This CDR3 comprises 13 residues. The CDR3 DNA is TGTGCTAGCAGCCAAGTTGCGGGAACTGAAGCTTTCTTT. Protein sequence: CASSQVAGTEAFF.

CDR3 in amino acids: CASSLLGTGRNQPQHF. CDR3 bases: TGTGCCAGCAGCTTGTTGGGGACAGGAAGGAATCAGCCCCAGCATTTT. J is TRBJ1-5 and V is TRBV5-6, with 8 bases lining up with TRBD1. With V trimmed by 1 base and J by 4 bases, 7 bases remained unmatched. Per germline, CDR1 SGHDT and CDR2 YYEEEE. This CDR3 is built from 16 residues.

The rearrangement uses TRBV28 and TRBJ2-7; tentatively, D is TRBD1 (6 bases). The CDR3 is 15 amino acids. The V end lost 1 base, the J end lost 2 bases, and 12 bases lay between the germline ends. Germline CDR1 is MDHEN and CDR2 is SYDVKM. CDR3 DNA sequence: TGTGCCAGCAGTTTATTAAAGGACAGCGCCTACGAGCAGTACTTC. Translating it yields CASSLLKDSAYEQYF.

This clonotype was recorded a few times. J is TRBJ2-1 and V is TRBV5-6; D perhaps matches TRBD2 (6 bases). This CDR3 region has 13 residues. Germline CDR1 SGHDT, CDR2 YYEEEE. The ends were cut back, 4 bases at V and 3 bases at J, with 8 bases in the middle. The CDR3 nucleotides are TGTGCCAGCAGCGCCGGGGGCTACAATGAGCAGTTCTTC. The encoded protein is CASSAGGYNEQFF.

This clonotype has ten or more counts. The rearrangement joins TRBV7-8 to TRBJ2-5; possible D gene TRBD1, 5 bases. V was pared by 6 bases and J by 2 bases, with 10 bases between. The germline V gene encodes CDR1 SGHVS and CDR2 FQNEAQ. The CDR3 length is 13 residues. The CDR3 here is CASSFDSQETQYF. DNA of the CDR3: TGTGCCAGCAGTTTCGACAGTCAAGAGACCCAGTACTTC.

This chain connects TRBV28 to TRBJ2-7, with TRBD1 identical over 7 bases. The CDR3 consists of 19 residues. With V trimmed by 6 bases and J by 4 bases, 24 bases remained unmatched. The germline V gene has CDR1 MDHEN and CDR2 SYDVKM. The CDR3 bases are TGTGCCAGCAGACCACAGGGGATGCGGGTTACCGGCGTGATATACGAGCAGTACTTC. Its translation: CASRPQGMRVTGVIYEQYF.

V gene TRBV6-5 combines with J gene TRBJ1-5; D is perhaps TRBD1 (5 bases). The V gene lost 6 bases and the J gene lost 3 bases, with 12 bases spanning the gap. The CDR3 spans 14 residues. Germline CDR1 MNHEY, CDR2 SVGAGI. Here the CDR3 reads CASRPRVFNQPQHF. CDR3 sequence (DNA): TGTGCCAGCAGGCCCAGGGTATTCAATCAGCCCCAGCATTTT.

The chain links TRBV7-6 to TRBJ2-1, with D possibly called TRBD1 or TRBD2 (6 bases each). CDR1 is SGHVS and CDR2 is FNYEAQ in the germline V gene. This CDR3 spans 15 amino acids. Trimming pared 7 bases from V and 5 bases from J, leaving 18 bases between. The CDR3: CASNQGGHENNEQFF. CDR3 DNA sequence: TGTGCCAGCAACCAAGGGGGGCACGAGAACAATGAGCAGTTCTTC.

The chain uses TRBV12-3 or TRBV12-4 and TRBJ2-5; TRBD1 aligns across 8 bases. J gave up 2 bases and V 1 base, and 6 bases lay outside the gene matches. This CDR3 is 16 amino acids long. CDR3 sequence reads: CASSLVGQAPQETQYF. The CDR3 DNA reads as TGTGCCAGCAGTTTAGTGGGACAGGCGCCTCAAGAGACCCAGTACTTC.

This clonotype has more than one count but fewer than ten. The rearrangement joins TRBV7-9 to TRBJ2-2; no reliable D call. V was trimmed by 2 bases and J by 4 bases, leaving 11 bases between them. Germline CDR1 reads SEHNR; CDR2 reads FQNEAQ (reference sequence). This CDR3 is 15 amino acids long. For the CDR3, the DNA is TGTGCCAGCAGCTTATTACAGTCGATCACCGGGGAGCTGTTTTTT. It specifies CASSLLQSITGELFF.

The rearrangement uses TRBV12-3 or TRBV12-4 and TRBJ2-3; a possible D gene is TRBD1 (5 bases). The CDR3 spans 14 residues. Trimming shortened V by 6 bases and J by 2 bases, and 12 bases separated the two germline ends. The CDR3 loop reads CASSSGADTDTQYF. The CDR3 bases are TGTGCCAGCAGCTCTGGGGCCGACACAGATACGCAGTATTTT.

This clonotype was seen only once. The CDR3 sequence: CASSVVGGTLGNTIYF. CDR3 nucleotides: TGCGCCAGCAGCGTGGTCGGAGGGACCTTGGGAAACACCATATATTTT. This sequence joins TRBV5-1 and TRBJ1-3; D may be TRBD1 (5 bases). Germline lookup yields CDR1 SGHRS and CDR2 YFSETQ. V dropped 4 bases and J dropped 4 bases, with 18 bases sitting between them. CDR3 length equals 16 residues.

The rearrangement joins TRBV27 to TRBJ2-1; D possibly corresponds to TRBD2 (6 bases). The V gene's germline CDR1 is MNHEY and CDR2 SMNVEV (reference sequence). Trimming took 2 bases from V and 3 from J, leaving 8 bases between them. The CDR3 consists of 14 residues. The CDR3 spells CASSLRGYYNEQFF. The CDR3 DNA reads TGTGCCAGCAGTTTACGGGGGTACTACAATGAGCAGTTCTTC.

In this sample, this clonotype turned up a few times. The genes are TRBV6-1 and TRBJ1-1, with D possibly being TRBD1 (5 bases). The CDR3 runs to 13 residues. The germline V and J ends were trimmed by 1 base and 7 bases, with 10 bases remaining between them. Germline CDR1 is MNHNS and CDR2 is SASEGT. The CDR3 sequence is CASSEGGVFEAFF. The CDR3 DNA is TGTGCCAGCAGTGAAGGGGGGGTTTTTGAAGCTTTCTTT.

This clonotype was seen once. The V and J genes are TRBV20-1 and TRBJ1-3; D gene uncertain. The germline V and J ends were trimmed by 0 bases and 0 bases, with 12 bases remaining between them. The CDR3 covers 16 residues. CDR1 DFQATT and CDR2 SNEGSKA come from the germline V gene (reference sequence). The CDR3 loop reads CSARDFKGSSGNTIYF. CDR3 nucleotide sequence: TGCAGTGCTAGAGATTTTAAAGGGAGCTCTGGAAACACCATATATTTT.

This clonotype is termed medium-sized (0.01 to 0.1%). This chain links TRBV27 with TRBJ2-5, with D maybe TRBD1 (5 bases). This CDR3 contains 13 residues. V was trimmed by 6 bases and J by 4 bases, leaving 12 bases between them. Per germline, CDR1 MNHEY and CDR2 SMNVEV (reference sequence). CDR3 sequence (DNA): TGTGCCAGCAGCCAGGGAAACCGAGAGACCCAGTACTTC. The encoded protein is CASSQGNRETQYF.

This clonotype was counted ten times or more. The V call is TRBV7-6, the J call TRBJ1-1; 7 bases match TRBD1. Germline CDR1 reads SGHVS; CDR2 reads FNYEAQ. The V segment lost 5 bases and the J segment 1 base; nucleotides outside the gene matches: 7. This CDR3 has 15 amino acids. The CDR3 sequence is CASSPDRTGNTEAFF. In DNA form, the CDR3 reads TGTGCCAGCAGCCCTGATCGGACAGGGAACACTGAAGCTTTCTTT.

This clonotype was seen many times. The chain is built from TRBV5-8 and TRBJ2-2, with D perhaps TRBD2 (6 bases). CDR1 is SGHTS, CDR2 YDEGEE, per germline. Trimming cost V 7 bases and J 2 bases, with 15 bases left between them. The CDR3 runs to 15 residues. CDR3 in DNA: TGTGCCAGCGGGGACTTTAACCTAAACACCGGGGAGCTGTTTTTT. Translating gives CASGDFNLNTGELFF.

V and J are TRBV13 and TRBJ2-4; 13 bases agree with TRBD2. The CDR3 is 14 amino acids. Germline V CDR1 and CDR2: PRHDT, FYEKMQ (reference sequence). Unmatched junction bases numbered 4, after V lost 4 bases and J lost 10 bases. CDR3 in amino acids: CASSSETSGGIQYF. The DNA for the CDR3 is TGTGCCAGCAGCTCAGAGACTAGCGGGGGGATTCAGTACTTC.

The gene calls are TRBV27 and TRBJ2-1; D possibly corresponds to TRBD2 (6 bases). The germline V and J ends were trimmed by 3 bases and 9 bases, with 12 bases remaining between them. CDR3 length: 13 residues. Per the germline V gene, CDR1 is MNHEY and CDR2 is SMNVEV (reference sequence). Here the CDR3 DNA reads TGTGCCAGCAGTTTTATGGGGGGAAGTGAGCAGTTCTTC. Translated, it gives CASSFMGGSEQFF.

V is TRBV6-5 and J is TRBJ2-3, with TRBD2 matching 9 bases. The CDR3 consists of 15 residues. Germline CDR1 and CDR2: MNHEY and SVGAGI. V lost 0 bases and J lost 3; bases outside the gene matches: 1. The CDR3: CASSYSLAGTDTQYF. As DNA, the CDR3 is TGTGCCAGCAGTTACTCGCTAGCGGGGACAGATACGCAGTATTTT.

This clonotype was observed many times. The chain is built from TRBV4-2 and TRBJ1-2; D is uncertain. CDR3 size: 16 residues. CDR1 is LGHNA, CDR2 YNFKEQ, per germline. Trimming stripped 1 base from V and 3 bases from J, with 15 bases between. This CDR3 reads CASSQATGGSDYGYTF. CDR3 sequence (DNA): TGTGCCAGCAGCCAAGCGACCGGCGGCAGCGACTATGGCTACACCTTC.

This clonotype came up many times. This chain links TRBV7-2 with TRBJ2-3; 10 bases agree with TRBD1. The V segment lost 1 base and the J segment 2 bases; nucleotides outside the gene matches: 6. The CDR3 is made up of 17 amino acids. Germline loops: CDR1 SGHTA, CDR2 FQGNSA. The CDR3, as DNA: TGTGCCAGCAGCTTAGGTTGGGGGACAGGGGTCACAGATACGCAGTATTTT. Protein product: CASSLGWGTGVTDTQYF. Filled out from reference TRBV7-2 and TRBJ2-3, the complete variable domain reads GAGVSQSPSNKVTEKGKDVELRCDPISGHTALYWYRQSLGQGLEFLIYFQGNSAPDKSGLPSDRFSAERTGGSVSTLTIQRTQQEDSAVYLCASSLGWGTGVTDTQYFGPGTRLTVL.

Here the CDR3 reads CASTQGGGPDQTQYF. The CDR3, as DNA: TGTGCCAGCACCCAGGGGGGGGGCCCGGATCAGACCCAGTACTTC. The chain is built from TRBV9 and TRBJ2-5; TRBD1 or TRBD2 may be the D gene (7 bases each). CDR3 length equals 15 residues. Germline CDR1 reads SGDLS; CDR2 reads YYNGEE. Trimming stripped 6 bases from V and 6 bases from J, with 21 bases between.